Following are 30 T cell receptor beta chains from one sample sequenced in a study of control samples from healthy donors and cancer patients. Sequencing was performed with immunoSEQ multiplex PCR; in TCRdb, only in-frame clones are kept and a portion is missing. The repertoire includes 200,000 to 250,000 clones, roughly 94% of them detected once, and about 1.4% sits in the top ten. Sequenced: blood. The receptors come from a man aged 45-65 years in good health.

The genes are TRBV6-6 and TRBJ1-2; 7 nucleotides agree with TRBD1. The CDR3 runs to 14 residues. V trimming: 4 bases; J trimming: 5 bases; junction bases outside the gene matches: 7. The V gene's germline CDR1 is MNHNY and CDR2 SVGAGI (reference sequence). Written as DNA, the CDR3 is TGTGCCAGCAGTTCCCAGGGACAGTATTATGGCTACACCTTC. Translating it yields CASSSQGQYYGYTF.

V is TRBV6-6 and J is TRBJ2-1, with D tentatively TRBD2 (7 bases). From germline, CDR1 is MNHNY and CDR2 SVGAGI (reference sequence). The CDR3 contains 15 residues. Trimming pared 4 bases from V and 8 bases from J, leaving 18 bases between. The CDR3 spells CASSLRGGPWDEQFF. In nucleotides, the CDR3 is TGTGCCAGCAGTTTACGCGGGGGCCCCTGGGATGAGCAGTTCTTC.

The V and J genes are TRBV18 and TRBJ2-1; either TRBD1 or TRBD2 may fit D (6 bases each). The CDR3 is 20 residues long. The germline V gene encodes CDR1 KGHSH and CDR2 LQKENI. V gave up 3 bases and J gave up 1 base, with 25 bases separating them. The CDR3, as DNA: TGTGCCAGCTCACCGAGACTCATAACAGGGTTCGGGAGTTCCTACAATGAGCAGTTCTTC. Translating it yields CASSPRLITGFGSSYNEQFF. Full variable domain (outside the CDR3, taken from reference TRBV18 and TRBJ2-1): NAGVMQNPRHLVRRRGQEARLRCSPMKGHSHVYWYRQLPEEGLKFMVYLQKENIIDESGMPKERFSAEFPKEGPSILRIQQVVRGDSAAYFCASSPRLITGFGSSYNEQFFGPGTRLTVL.

The chain employs TRBV13 and TRBJ2-7; TRBD2 might be the D (5 bases). V was trimmed by 2 bases and J by 0 bases, leaving 14 bases between them. The germline CDR1 and CDR2 sequences are PRHDT and FYEKMQ (reference sequence). The CDR3 length is 16 residues. The CDR3, as DNA: TGTGCCAGCAGCTTATTCCGCCAAGGGAGCTCCTACGAGCAGTACTTC. Its protein product is CASSLFRQGSSYEQYF.

V is TRBV4-2 and J is TRBJ1-4; TRBD1 might be the D (5 bases). The CDR3 consists of 15 residues. Per germline, CDR1 LGHNA and CDR2 YNFKEQ. Deletions cut 4 bases from V and 6 bases from J, with 15 bases between. CDR3 sequence (DNA): TGTGCCAGCAGCCCTCAAGGGGCACAGGATGAAAAACTGTTTTTT. Residues: CASSPQGAQDEKLFF.

This rearrangement joins TRBV28 to TRBJ1-4; a weak D match, TRBD1 (6 bases). The germline CDR1 and CDR2 sequences are MDHEN and SYDVKM. This CDR3 region has 12 residues. The V gene lost 10 bases and the J gene lost 8 bases, with 14 bases spanning the gap. CDR3 region: CAIKQGGEKLFF. DNA for the CDR3: TGTGCCATCAAACAGGGAGGAGAAAAACTGTTTTTT.

The chain combines TRBV5-4 with TRBJ2-7; D call uncertain. Looked up from germline, CDR1 is SGHNT and CDR2 is YYREEE (reference sequence). Trimming pared 0 bases from V and 6 bases from J, leaving 13 bases between. CDR3 size: 14 residues. For the CDR3, the DNA is TGTGCCAGCAGCTTGGGGCGGTCTAGTTCCGAGCAGTACGTC. As protein: CASSLGRSSSEQYV.

The CDR3 DNA sequence: TGTGCCACCACCCCTGCGGGGAACACAGATACGCAGTATTTT. Residues: CATTPAGNTDTQYF. This sequence joins TRBV24-1 and TRBJ2-3; TRBD2 is a possible D gene (6 bases). Germline assignment: CDR1 KGHDR and CDR2 SFDVKD. Trimming cost V 8 bases and J 2 bases, with 13 bases left between them. The length of the CDR3 is 14 residues.

The chain recombines TRBV3-1 (or the pseudogene TRBV3-2) with TRBJ2-5; D gene uncertain. V was clipped by 0 bases and J by 5 bases, with 10 bases between them. Germline assignment: CDR1 LGHDT and CDR2 YNNKEL (reference sequence). The CDR3 has 14 residues. As DNA, the CDR3 is TGTGCCAGCAGCCAAGAGGATCGACGGGAGACCCAGTACTTC. Its translation is CASSQEDRRETQYF.

This chain links TRBV13 with TRBJ2-1, with D perhaps TRBD2 (5 bases). CDR1 and CDR2 (germline): PRHDT, FYEKMQ (reference sequence). The CDR3 is made up of 13 amino acids. The V and J ends lost 4 bases and 7 bases respectively, with 11 bases between them. Here the CDR3 reads CASSSTRRNEQFF. In DNA, the CDR3 is TGTGCCAGCAGCTCGACGAGGAGGAATGAGCAGTTCTTC.

The chain uses TRBV10-3 and TRBJ2-7; D possibly corresponds to TRBD2 (7 bases). V dropped 6 bases and J dropped 2 bases, with 14 bases sitting between them. This CDR3 has 14 residues. The V gene's germline CDR1 is ENHRY and CDR2 SYGVKD. CDR3 protein: CAIRRGEGTYEQYV. CDR3 coding DNA: TGTGCCATCAGGAGGGGGGAGGGTACCTACGAGCAGTACGTC.

V is TRBV5-4 and J is TRBJ1-2; 8 nucleotides match TRBD1. The germline gives CDR1 SGHNT, CDR2 YYREEE (reference sequence). V was pared by 0 bases and J by 5 bases, with 6 bases of the junction left unmatched. This CDR3 is built from 15 residues. Here the CDR3 DNA reads TGTGCCAGCAGCTTGGTGGGACAGGCCGTATATGGCTACACCTTC. Its protein is CASSLVGQAVYGYTF.

V usage is TRBV10-1 and J usage is TRBJ2-2, with TRBD2 matching over 8 bases. Trimming cost V 7 bases and J 5 bases; bases outside gene matches: 3. The germline V gene encodes CDR1 WNHNN and CDR2 SYGVQD (reference sequence). CDR3 length equals 13 residues. For the CDR3, the DNA is TGCGCCAGCAAACGGGAGGGTACCGGGGAGCTGTTTTTT. Translation: CASKREGTGELFF.

The chain uses TRBV7-6 and TRBJ1-6; a possible D gene is TRBD1 (6 bases). The CDR3 has 13 residues. V was cut by 5 bases and J by 9 bases, with 11 bases left in between. Germline assignment: CDR1 SGHVS and CDR2 FNYEAQ. The CDR3 DNA reads TGTGCCAGCAGCGCCTCAGGGGTTTCACCCCTCCACTTT. Translation gives CASSASGVSPLHF.

This clone has only one observation. The V and J genes are TRBV6-5 and TRBJ1-3; no definite D call. CDR1 is MNHEY and CDR2 is SVGAGI in the germline V gene. CDR3 length equals 11 residues. The V end lost 10 bases, the J end lost 2 bases, and 6 bases lay between the germline ends. This chain's CDR3 is CATSPGNTIYF. The CDR3 DNA is TGTGCCACCTCACCTGGAAACACCATATATTTT.

The chain carries TRBV30 and TRBJ1-6; D perhaps matches TRBD1 (5 bases). The CDR3 runs to 19 residues. V was shortened by 1 base and J by 0 bases, with 19 bases between the two germline ends. In germline, CDR1 is GTSNPN, CDR2 SVGIG (reference sequence). The CDR3 region has the DNA TGTGCCTGGAGTGAATACCGACCGGGGCCGAGCTCCTATAATTCACCCCTCCACTTT. Translated: CAWSEYRPGPSSYNSPLHF.

J is TRBJ1-5 and V is TRBV19, with a weak D call TRBD1 (6 bases). The CDR3 has 13 amino acids. Trimming pared 7 bases from V and 6 bases from J, leaving 13 bases between. Germline V gene sequence: CDR1 LNHDA, CDR2 SQIVND (reference sequence). CDR3 coding DNA: TGTGCCAGTACCCCGGGGGCGGGTCAGCCCCAGCATTTT. Protein sequence: CASTPGAGQPQHF.

The genes are TRBV27 and TRBJ1-1, with D possibly matching TRBD1 (6 bases). The V gene lost 5 bases and the J gene lost 0 bases, with 10 bases spanning the gap. The CDR3 loop spans 14 amino acids. Germline V lookup: CDR1 MNHEY, CDR2 SMNVEV (reference sequence). CDR3 DNA sequence: TGTGCCAGCAGTCCCGGACAGCTGAACACTGAAGCTTTCTTT. Its protein is CASSPGQLNTEAFF.

The chain joins TRBV5-5 to TRBJ2-5; 12 bases are shared with TRBD2. From germline, CDR1 is SGHKS and CDR2 YYEKEE (reference sequence). J was trimmed by 0 bases and V by 3 bases; bases with no gene match: 3. The CDR3 runs to 16 residues. CDR3 sequence reads: CASSSGLAGYQETQYF. The CDR3 DNA is TGTGCCAGCAGCTCCGGACTAGCGGGGTACCAAGAGACCCAGTACTTC. Looking up the rest from reference TRBV5-5 and TRBJ2-5 gives the full variable domain: DAGVTQSPTHLIKTRGQQVTLRCSPISGHKSVSWYQQVLGQGPQFIFQYYEKEERGRGNFPDRFSARQFPNYSSELNVNALLLGDSALYLCASSSGLAGYQETQYFGPGTRLLVL.

J is TRBJ2-7 and V is TRBV28; 11 bases map to TRBD1. The length of the CDR3 is 16 residues. Germline V gives CDR1 MDHEN, CDR2 SYDVKM. J lost 1 base, V lost 6 bases, and 8 bases had no gene match. As DNA, the CDR3 is TGTGCCAGCAGAGGGACAGGGGGAAGTAGTTCCTACGAGCAGTACGTC. It yields the protein CASRGTGGSSSYEQYV.

This clone was counted once. This chain joins TRBV18 and TRBJ2-7; D remains ambiguous. The CDR3 is made up of 15 amino acids. Germline V CDR1 and CDR2: KGHSH, LQKENI. V was pared by 8 bases and J by 0 bases, with 17 bases between. Here the CDR3 DNA reads TGTGCCAGCACAGAAGGGCCCCCAAGCTCCTACGAGCAGTACGTC. Protein sequence: CASTEGPPSSYEQYV.

The V call is TRBV24-1, the J call TRBJ1-3, with D possibly matching TRBD1 (5 bases). Germline loops: CDR1 KGHDR, CDR2 SFDVKD. Trimming took off 3 bases at V and 1 base at J, with 9 bases between the two ends. CDR3 length: 15 residues. This CDR3 reads CATSDAPGSGNTIYF. The CDR3, as DNA: TGTGCCACCAGTGATGCCCCAGGGTCTGGAAACACCATATATTTT.

The rearrangement uses TRBV4-2 and TRBJ1-4; no reliable D call. CDR1 is LGHNA and CDR2 is YNFKEQ in the germline V gene. The V end was cut by 4 bases, the J end by 5 bases, with 11 bases between. This CDR3 spans 14 amino acids. CDR3 bases: TGTGCCAGCAGCCCCCAGAAGGAAAATGAAAAACTGTTTTTT. Residues: CASSPQKENEKLFF.

This chain connects TRBV18 to TRBJ1-2, with a tentative D call TRBD1 (6 bases). Germline CDR1 is KGHSH and CDR2 is LQKENI. The V gene lost 3 bases and the J gene lost 7 bases, with 12 bases spanning the gap. The CDR3 contains 13 residues. CDR3 in DNA: TGTGCCAGCTCACCCTCAGGGGCGCGTGGCTACACCTTC. Translating gives CASSPSGARGYTF.

The chain couples TRBV7-8 to TRBJ2-1; D not certain. The CDR3 runs to 13 residues. Germline CDR1 and CDR2: SGHVS and FQNEAQ. V lost 5 bases to trimming and J lost 0 bases, with 5 bases between them. As DNA, the CDR3 is TGTGCCAGCAGCAGGAGCTCCTACAATGAGCAGTTCTTC. It is translated as CASSRSSYNEQFF.

The chain carries TRBV19 and TRBJ2-1; 8 nucleotides agree with TRBD2. Looked up from germline, CDR1 is LNHDA and CDR2 is SQIVND (reference sequence). V gave up 0 bases and J gave up 0 bases; unmatched junction bases: 7. The CDR3 sequence is 18 residues long. CDR3 DNA: TGTGCCAGTAGTATAGAAGCGGGGGCCAGGAGCTCCTACAATGAGCAGTTCTTC. As protein: CASSIEAGARSSYNEQFF.

The V and J genes are TRBV6-1 and TRBJ2-7; 8 bases fit TRBD2. The ends lost 3 bases at V and 2 bases at J; junction bases unmatched: 3. The CDR3 has 14 amino acids. CDR1 is MNHNS and CDR2 is SASEGT in the germline V gene. The CDR3 nucleotides read TGTGCCAGCAGTGAGGGCGGGGGGACCTACGAGCAGTACGTC. Translated, it gives CASSEGGGTYEQYV.

The V call is TRBV5-1, the J call TRBJ1-6; D perhaps matches TRBD1 (6 bases). The V gene lost 3 bases and the J gene lost 11 bases, with 9 bases spanning the gap. The CDR3 runs to 12 residues. Germline CDR1 reads SGHRS; CDR2 reads YFSETQ. In nucleotides, the CDR3 is TGCGCCAGCAGCTCGGGGACACCACCCCTCCACTTT. The encoded protein is CASSSGTPPLHF. The full variable domain, in which reference TRBV5-1 and TRBJ1-6 provide the parts outside the CDR3, is KAGVTQTPRYLIKTRGQQVTLSCSPISGHRSVSWYQQTPGQGLQFLFEYFSETQRNKGNFPGRFSGRQFSNSRSEMNVSTLELGDSALYLCASSSGTPPLHFGNGTRLTVT.

The chain links TRBV7-9 to TRBJ2-2, with D uncertain. The CDR3 has 14 residues. Trimming took 1 base from V and 2 from J, leaving 5 bases between them. Per germline, CDR1 SEHNR and CDR2 FQNEAQ (reference sequence). CDR3 loop: CASSLDLNTGELFF. The CDR3 coding sequence is TGTGCCAGCAGCTTAGATCTCAACACCGGGGAGCTGTTTTTT.

DNA for the CDR3: TGTGCCTGGAGTTGGGCAAACACCATATATTTT. Translating gives CAWSWANTIYF. This sequence joins TRBV30 and TRBJ1-3; D uncertain. V was clipped by 2 bases and J by 6 bases, with 5 bases between them. CDR1 and CDR2 (germline): GTSNPN, SVGIG (reference sequence). This CDR3 is 11 amino acids long.